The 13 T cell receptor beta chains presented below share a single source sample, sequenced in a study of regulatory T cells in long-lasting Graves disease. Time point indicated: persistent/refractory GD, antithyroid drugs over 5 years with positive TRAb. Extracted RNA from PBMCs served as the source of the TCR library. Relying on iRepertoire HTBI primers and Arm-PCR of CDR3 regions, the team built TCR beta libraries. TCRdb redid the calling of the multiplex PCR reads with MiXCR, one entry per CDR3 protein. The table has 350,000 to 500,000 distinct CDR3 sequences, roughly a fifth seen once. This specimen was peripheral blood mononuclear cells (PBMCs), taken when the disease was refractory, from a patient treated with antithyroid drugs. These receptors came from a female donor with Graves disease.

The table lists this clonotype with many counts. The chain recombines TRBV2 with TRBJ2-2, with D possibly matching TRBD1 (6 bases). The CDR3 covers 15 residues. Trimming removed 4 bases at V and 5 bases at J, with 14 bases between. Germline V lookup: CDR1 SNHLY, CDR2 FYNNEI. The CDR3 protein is CASSGRGVGTGELFF. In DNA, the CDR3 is TGTGCCAGCAGTGGCAGGGGCGTTGGAACCGGGGAGCTGTTTTTT.

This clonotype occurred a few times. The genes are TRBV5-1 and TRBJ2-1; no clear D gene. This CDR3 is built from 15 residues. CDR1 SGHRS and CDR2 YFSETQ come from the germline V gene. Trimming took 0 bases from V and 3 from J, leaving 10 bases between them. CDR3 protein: CASSLAGENYNEQFF. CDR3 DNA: TGCGCCAGCAGCTTGGCTGGGGAAAACTACAATGAGCAGTTCTTC. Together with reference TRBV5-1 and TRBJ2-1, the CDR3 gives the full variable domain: KAGVTQTPRYLIKTRGQQVTLSCSPISGHRSVSWYQQTPGQGLQFLFEYFSETQRNKGNFPGRFSGRQFSNSRSEMNVSTLELGDSALYLCASSLAGENYNEQFFGPGTRLTVL.

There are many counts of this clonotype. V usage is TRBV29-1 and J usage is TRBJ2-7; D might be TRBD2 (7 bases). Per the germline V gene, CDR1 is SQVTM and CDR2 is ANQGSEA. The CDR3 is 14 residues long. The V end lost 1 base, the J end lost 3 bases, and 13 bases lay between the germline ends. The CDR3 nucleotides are TGCAGCGTTGAAGGCCGGGGGGCCAACTACGAGCAGTACTTC. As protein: CSVEGRGANYEQYF.

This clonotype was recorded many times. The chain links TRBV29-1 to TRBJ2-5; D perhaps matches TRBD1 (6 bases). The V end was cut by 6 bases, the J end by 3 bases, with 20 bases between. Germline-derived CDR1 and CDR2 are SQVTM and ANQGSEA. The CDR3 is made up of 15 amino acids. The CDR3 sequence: CSVRDLQGWEETQYF. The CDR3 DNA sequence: TGCAGCGTCCGAGACCTACAGGGTTGGGAAGAGACCCAGTACTTC.

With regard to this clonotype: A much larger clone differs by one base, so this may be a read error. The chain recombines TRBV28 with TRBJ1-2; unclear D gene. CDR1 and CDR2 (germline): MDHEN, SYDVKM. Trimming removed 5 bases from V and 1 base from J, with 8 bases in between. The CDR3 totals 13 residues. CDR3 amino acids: CASSPDLNYGYTF. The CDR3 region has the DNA TGTGCCAGCAGTCCTGACCTTAACTATGGCTACACCTTC.

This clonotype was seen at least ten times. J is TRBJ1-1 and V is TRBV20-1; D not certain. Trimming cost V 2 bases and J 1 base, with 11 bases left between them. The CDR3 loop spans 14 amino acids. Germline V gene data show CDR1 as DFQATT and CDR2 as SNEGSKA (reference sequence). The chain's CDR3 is CSARSRRRNTEAFF. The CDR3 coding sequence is TGCAGTGCTAGATCGAGGCGGAGGAACACTGAAGCTTTCTTT.

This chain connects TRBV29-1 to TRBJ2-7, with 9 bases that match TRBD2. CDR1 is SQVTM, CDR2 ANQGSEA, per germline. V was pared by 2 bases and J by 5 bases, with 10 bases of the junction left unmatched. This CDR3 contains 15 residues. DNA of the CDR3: TGCAGCGTTGAAATGGTAGCGGGAGTAAGGAACGAGCAGTACTTC. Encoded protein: CSVEMVAGVRNEQYF.

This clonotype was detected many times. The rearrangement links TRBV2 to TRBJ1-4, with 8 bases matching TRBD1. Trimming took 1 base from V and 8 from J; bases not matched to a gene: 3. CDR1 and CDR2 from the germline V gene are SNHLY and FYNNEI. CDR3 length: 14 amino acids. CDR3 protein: CASSEEQGEEKLFF. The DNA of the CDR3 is TGTGCCAGCAGTGAAGAACAGGGGGAAGAAAAACTGTTTTTT.

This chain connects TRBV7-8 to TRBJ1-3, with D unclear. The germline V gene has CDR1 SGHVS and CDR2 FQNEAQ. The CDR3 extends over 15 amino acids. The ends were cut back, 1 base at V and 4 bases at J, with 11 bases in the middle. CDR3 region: CASSLVATEGNTIYF. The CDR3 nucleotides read TGTGCCAGCAGCTTAGTGGCTACGGAGGGAAACACCATATATTTT.

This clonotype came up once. The DNA for the CDR3 is TGTGCCAGCAGCCAAGACTTTTCTGGCCTTCCGACTGAAGCTTTCTTT. It specifies CASSQDFSGLPTEAFF. The chain combines TRBV14 with TRBJ1-1; D not resolved. Germline CDR1 and CDR2: SGHDN and FVKESK. The CDR3 extends over 16 amino acids. Trimming took 0 bases from V and 5 from J, leaving 16 bases between them.

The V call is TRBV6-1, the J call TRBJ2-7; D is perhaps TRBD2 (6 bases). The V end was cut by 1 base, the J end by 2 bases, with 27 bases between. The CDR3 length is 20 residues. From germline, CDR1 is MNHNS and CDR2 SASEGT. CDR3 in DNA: TGTGCCAGCAGTGAAGGGTGGAGGGGACTGAGGACTGATAAACCCTACGAGCAGTACTTC. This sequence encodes CASSEGWRGLRTDKPYEQYF.

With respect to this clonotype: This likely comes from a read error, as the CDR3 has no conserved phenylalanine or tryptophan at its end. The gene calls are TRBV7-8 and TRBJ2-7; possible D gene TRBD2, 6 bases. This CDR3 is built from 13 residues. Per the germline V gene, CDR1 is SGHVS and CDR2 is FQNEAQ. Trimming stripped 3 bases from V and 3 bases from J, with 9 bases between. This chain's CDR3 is CASSFGLFYEQYL. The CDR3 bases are TGTGCCAGCAGCTTTGGACTATTCTACGAGCAGTACCTC.

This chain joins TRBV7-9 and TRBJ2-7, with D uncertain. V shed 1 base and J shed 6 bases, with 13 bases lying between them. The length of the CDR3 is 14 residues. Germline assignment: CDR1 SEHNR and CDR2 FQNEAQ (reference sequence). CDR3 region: CASSLGGTEGEQYF. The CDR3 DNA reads TGTGCCAGCAGCTTAGGGGGAACGGAAGGCGAGCAGTACTTC. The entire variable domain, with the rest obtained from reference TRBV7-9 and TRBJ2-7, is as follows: DTGVSQNPRHKITKRGQNVTFRCDPISEHNRLYWYRQTLGQGPEFLTYFQNEAQLEKSRLLSDRFSAERPKGSFSTLEIQRTEQGDSAMYLCASSLGGTEGEQYFGPGTRLTVT.